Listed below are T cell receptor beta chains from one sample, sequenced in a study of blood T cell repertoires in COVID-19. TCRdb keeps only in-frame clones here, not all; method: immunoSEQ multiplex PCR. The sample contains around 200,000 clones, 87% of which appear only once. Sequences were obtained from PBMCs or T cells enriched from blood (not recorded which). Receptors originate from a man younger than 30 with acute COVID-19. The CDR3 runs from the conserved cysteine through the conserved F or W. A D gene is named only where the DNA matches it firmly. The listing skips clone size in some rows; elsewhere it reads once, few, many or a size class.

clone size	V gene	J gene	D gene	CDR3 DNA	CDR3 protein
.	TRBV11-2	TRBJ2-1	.	TGTGCCAGCAGCTTAGAGGGCACTAGCTCCTACAATGAGCAGTTCTTC	CASSLEGTSSYNEQFF
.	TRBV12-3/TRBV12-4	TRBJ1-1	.	TGTGCCAGCAGTTTAATGGGGCGGGGTGAAGCTTTCTTT	CASSLMGRGEAFF
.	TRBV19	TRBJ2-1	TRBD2	TGTGCCAGTAGCCCGGGACTAGCCGGTGAGCAGTTCTTC	CASSPGLAGEQFF
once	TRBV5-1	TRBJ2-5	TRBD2	TGCGCCAGCAGCCCTGGACTAGCGGGATACAACCAAGAGACCCAGTACTTC	CASSPGLAGYNQETQYF
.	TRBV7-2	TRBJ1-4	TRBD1	TGTGCCAGCAGGCGACAGGGGCCTGAAAAACTGTTTTTT	CASRRQGPEKLFF
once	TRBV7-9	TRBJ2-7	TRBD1	TGTGCCAGCAGCTTACCGACAGGGGCAGCCTACGAGCAGTACTTC	CASSLPTGAAYEQYF
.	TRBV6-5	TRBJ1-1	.	TGTGCCAGCAGTTACCGGACTTGGGGGGTTGACACTGAAGCTTTCTTT	CASSYRTWGVDTEAFF
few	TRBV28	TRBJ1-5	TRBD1	TGTGCCAGCAGTCTTAGGGACAGGGGGGTTCAGCCCCAGCATTTT	CASSLRDRGVQPQHF
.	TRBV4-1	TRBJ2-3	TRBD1	TGCGCCAGCAGCCAGGTTCAGGGGGCGACAGATACGCAGTATTTT	CASSQVQGATDTQYF
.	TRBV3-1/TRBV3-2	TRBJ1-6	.	TGTGCCAGCAGCCTCGGACTCCATTCACCCCTCCACTTT	CASSLGLHSPLHF
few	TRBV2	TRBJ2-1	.	TGTGCCAGCAGCCCCAGGGTGGGCAATGAGCAGTTCTTC	CASSPRVGNEQFF
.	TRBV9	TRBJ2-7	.	TGTGCCAGCAGCGCCCGGGACAAGTCCTACGAGCAGTACTTC	CASSARDKSYEQYF
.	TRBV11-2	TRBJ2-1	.	TGTGCCAGCAGCTTGGGACACTACAATGAGCAGTTCTTC	CASSLGHYNEQFF
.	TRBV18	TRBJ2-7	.	TGTGCCAGCTCACCATTCGGGAGCGGCTACGAGCAGTACTTC	CASSPFGSGYEQYF
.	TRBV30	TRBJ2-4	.	TGTGCCTGGGGGGGACATGTTGCCAAAAACATTCAGTACTTC	CAWGGHVAKNIQYF
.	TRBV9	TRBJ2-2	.	TGTGCCAGCAGCGCCCGGGAGTTTCACACCGGGGAGCTGTTTTTT	CASSAREFHTGELFF
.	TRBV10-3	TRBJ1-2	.	TGTGCCATCAGTGAGTTCCTGGGCGGGTTTGATGGCTACACCTTC	CAISEFLGGFDGYTF
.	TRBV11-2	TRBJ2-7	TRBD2	TGTGCCAGCAGTCGCTCGTACGGGACTAGCGGCTACGAGCAGTACTTC	CASSRSYGTSGYEQYF
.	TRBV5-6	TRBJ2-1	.	TGTGCCAGCAGCTTGGGAGGCTACAATGAGCAGTTCTTC	CASSLGGYNEQFF
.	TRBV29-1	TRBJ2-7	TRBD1	TGCAGCGTCGAGACAGGGGAACTCTACGAGCAGTACTTC	CSVETGELYEQYF
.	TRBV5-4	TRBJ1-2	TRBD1	TGTGCCAGCAGCGCCGACAGGGGGGACTATGGCTACACCTTC	CASSADRGDYGYTF
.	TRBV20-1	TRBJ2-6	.	TGCAGTGCTAGTATCCGGGTGGGTTTTACGGTTGGGGCCAACGTCCTGACTTTC	CSASIRVGFTVGANVLTF
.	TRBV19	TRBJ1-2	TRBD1	TGTGCCAGTACCCCACCTGGGGCAGGGGGCGCCGGCTATGGCTACACCTTC	CASTPPGAGGAGYGYTF
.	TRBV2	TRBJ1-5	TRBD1	TGTGCCAGCAGTGAAATGGACAGGGCAAGAGATCAGCCCCAGCATTTT	CASSEMDRARDQPQHF
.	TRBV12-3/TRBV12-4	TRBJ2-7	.	TGTGCCAGCAGTTTTGAGGGATACGAGCAGTACTTC	CASSFEGYEQYF
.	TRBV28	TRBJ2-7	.	TGTGCCAGCAGTTTGGGGACGGGAGTTTCCTACGAGCAGTACTTC	CASSLGTGVSYEQYF
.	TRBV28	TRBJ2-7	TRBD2	TGTGCCAGCAGTTTGGGACTAGCCTACGAGCAGTACTTC	CASSLGLAYEQYF
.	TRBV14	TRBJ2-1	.	TGTGCCAGCAGCCAAGTCAATGTTCCCAATGAGCAGTTCTTC	CASSQVNVPNEQFF
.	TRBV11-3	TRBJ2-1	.	TGTGCCAGCAGCCACAACAGGGCTACTATCAATGAGCAGTTCTTC	CASSHNRATINEQFF
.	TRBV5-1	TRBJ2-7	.	TGCGCCAGCAGCTTGACAGGGTCCTCCTACGAGCAGTACTTC	CASSLTGSSYEQYF
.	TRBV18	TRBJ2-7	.	TGTGCCAGCTCGCCGACATACCTTCTCGAGCAGTACTTC	CASSPTYLLEQYF
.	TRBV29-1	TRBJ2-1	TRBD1	TGCAGCGTCGACACCGGGACAGGCGTTTACAATGAGCAGTTCTTC	CSVDTGTGVYNEQFF
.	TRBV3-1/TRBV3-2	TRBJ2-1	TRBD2	TGTGCCAGCAGTGCACTAGCGGGAGTGGGTAATGAGCAGTTCTTC	CASSALAGVGNEQFF
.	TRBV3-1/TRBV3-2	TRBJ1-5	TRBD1	TGTGCCAGCAGCCTCCCCGGGACAGGGAATCAGCCCCAGCATTTT	CASSLPGTGNQPQHF
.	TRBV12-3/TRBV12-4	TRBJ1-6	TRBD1	TGTGCCAGCAGTTCTCAGGGGGATTCACCCCTCCACTTT	CASSSQGDSPLHF
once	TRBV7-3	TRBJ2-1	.	TGTGCCAGCAGCTCGGAAGGACTACCTCGAGAGCAGTTCTTC	CASSSEGLPREQFF
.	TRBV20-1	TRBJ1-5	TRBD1	TGCAGTGCTAGTGACCCGACAGGGGGTAGTCAGCCCCAGCATTTT	CSASDPTGGSQPQHF
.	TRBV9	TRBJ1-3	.	TGTGCCAGCAGCGTAGCCTCTATCGGGGTATCAGGAAACACCATATATTTT	CASSVASIGVSGNTIYF
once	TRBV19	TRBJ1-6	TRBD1	TGTGCCAGTAGTACGGACAGGGTAAATTCACCCCTCCACTTT	CASSTDRVNSPLHF
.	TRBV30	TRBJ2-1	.	TGTGCCTGGAGTGTTGGGGACTTTCCCCGGGTCCCTGAGCAGTTCTTC	CAWSVGDFPRVPEQFF
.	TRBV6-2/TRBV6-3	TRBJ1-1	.	TGTGCCAGCAGTTCCGGGTTAACTGAAGCTTTCTTT	CASSSGLTEAFF
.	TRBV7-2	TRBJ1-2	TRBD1	TGTGCCAGCAGCCCTGGACAGGGTATGGTGCAACAGCTGGACTATGGCTACACCTTC	CASSPGQGMVQQLDYGYTF
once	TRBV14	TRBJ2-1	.	TGTGCCAGCAGCCAAGCCGGAGGGGATGAGCAGTTCTTC	CASSQAGGDEQFF
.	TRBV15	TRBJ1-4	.	TGTGCCACCAGCGTCGTTTTCCCCAGAGGAACTAATGAAAAACTGTTTTTT	CATSVVFPRGTNEKLFF
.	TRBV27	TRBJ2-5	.	TGTGCCAGCAGCAGGACAGTGCACCAAGAGACCCAGTACTTC	CASSRTVHQETQYF
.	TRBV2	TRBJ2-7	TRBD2	TGTGCCAGCAGGGCAAAGACTAGCGGGAGGGCCTTATACGAGCAGTACTTC	CASRAKTSGRALYEQYF
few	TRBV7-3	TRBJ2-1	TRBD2	TGTGCCAGCAGCCCCGGGACTAGCGTGTACAATGAGCAGTTCTTC	CASSPGTSVYNEQFF
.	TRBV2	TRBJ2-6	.	TGTGCCAGCAGTGAGGAGGGCCTAATCTCTGGGGCCAACGTCCTGACTTTC	CASSEEGLISGANVLTF
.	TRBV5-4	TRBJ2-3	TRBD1	TGTGCCAGCAGCGGATGGGACAGGGGAGTTGGCACAGATACGCAGTATTTT	CASSGWDRGVGTDTQYF
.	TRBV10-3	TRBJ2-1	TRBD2	TGTGCCATCAGTGACCGGACTAGTTTTAACAATGAGCAGTTCTTC	CAISDRTSFNNEQFF
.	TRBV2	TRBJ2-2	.	TGTGCCAGCTCTAAGCCCCTCGGGGAGCTGTTTTTT	CASSKPLGELFF
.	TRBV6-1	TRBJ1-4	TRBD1	TGTGCCAGCAGTGAAATCGGGACAGGGGAAGGAAAACTGTTTTTT	CASSEIGTGEGKLFF
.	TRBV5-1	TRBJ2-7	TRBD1	TGCGCCAGCAGCCTAGGAGAGGCGGGACAGGGGATCTACGAGCAGTACTTC	CASSLGEAGQGIYEQYF
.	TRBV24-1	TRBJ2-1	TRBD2	TGTGCCACCAGTGATCCCACTAGCGGATCCTACAATGAGCAGTTCTTC	CATSDPTSGSYNEQFF
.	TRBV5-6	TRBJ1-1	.	TGTGCCAGCAGCCTACCAGGGGCCTGGGAGAACACTGAAGCTTTCTTT	CASSLPGAWENTEAFF